Each of the 16 T cell receptor beta chains below was sequenced from the same sample in a study of beta chain features in type 1 diabetes. General study points: Moderate yet significant TCRB CDR3 shortening was seen in Type 1 diabetes patients in all four CD4+ subsets.

These receptors have no known antigen. Since all of the isolated RNA was reverse transcribed, expressed TCRB transcripts were what got sequenced. TCRdb's table, derived via immunoSEQ multiplex PCR, lists solely in-frame clones and lacks some. The top ten hold around 0.12% of the sample, which has 500,000 to 800,000 clones, over 10% seen once. Sequenced material: naive CD4+ T cells from blood. The receptors come from a man aged 30-40 years with type 1 diabetes.

The CDR3 DNA reads TGTGCCAGCAGCTTAAGGGAAGATGCTTCACCCCTCCACTTT. It is translated as CASSLREDASPLHF. The chain is built from TRBV5-4 and TRBJ1-6; D gene ambiguous. This CDR3 comprises 14 residues. Trimming cost V 2 bases and J 9 bases, with 12 bases left between them. Per germline, CDR1 SGHNT and CDR2 YYREEE (reference sequence).

This clone was detected a few times. This sequence joins TRBV19 and TRBJ1-6; D remains unclear. Germline V gives CDR1 LNHDA, CDR2 SQIVND (reference sequence). The ends were cut back, 0 bases at V and 8 bases at J, with 11 bases in the middle. The CDR3 spans 15 residues. CDR3 loop: CASSIDGPRYSPLHF. DNA for the CDR3: TGTGCCAGTAGTATAGACGGCCCTCGGTATTCACCCCTCCACTTT.

The genes are TRBV11-2 and TRBJ1-5, with 11 nucleotides matching TRBD1. Germline V lookup: CDR1 SGHAT, CDR2 FQNNGV. With 8 bases clipped from V and 5 bases from J, the junction kept 2 bases outside the gene matches. The CDR3 runs to 13 residues. CDR3 sequence (DNA): TGTGCCAGCGGACAGGGGGCTCATCAGCCCCAGCATTTT. Translating gives CASGQGAHQPQHF.

The rearrangement uses TRBV28 and TRBJ2-1, with D possibly being TRBD2 (5 bases). There are 14 residues in the CDR3. Germline V gene lookup returns CDR1 MDHEN and CDR2 SYDVKM. V shed 7 bases and J shed 0 bases, with 10 bases lying between them. Here the CDR3 reads CASTVGGSYNEQFF. DNA of the CDR3: TGTGCCAGCACCGTCGGAGGCTCCTACAATGAGCAGTTCTTC. Supplemented by reference TRBV28 and TRBJ2-1, the full variable domain reads DVKVTQSSRYLVKRTGEKVFLECVQDMDHENMFWYRQDPGLGLRLIYFSYDVKMKEKGDIPEGYSVSREKKERFSLILESASTNQTSMYLCASTVGGSYNEQFFGPGTRLTVL.

The rearrangement joins TRBV7-2 to TRBJ2-1; the match to TRBD2 covers 12 bases. V lost 5 bases, J lost 0 bases, and 8 bases stayed unmatched. CDR1 SGHTA and CDR2 FQGNSA come from the germline V gene. This CDR3 comprises 18 residues. Written as DNA, the CDR3 is TGTGCCAGCAGCCGTCCTAGCGGGGGGGACTCCTCCTACAATGAGCAGTTCTTC. Amino acid sequence: CASSRPSGGDSSYNEQFF.

The chain employs TRBV29-1 and TRBJ2-2; 7 bases match TRBD1. Per germline, CDR1 SQVTM and CDR2 ANQGSEA. CDR3 length: 14 residues. After removal of 5 bases from V and 3 bases from J, the junction contained 6 bases not matched to a gene. CDR3 protein: CSVLIQGDTGELFF. DNA for the CDR3: TGCAGCGTTCTTATCCAGGGGGACACCGGGGAGCTGTTTTTT.

This clone was seen a handful of times. The chain couples TRBV7-9 to TRBJ2-5; the D gene is possibly TRBD1 (7 bases). Germline V gene lookup returns CDR1 SEHNR and CDR2 FQNEAQ (reference sequence). This CDR3 has 14 amino acids. Trimming left V 5 bases short and J 2 bases short, with 12 bases between. This CDR3 is CASSPGGTQETQYF. The DNA for the CDR3 is TGTGCCAGCAGCCCAGGGGGGACTCAAGAGACCCAGTACTTC. Drawing the rest from reference TRBV7-9 and TRBJ2-5, the complete variable domain is DTGVSQNPRHKITKRGQNVTFRCDPISEHNRLYWYRQTLGQGPEFLTYFQNEAQLEKSRLLSDRFSAERPKGSFSTLEIQRTEQGDSAMYLCASSPGGTQETQYFGPGTRLLVL.

Details on this clone: At one boundary the junction diverges from the germline segment, which might be a read error. The V and J genes are TRBV2 and TRBJ2-3, with TRBD1 as a possible D gene (6 bases). Germline loops: CDR1 SNHLY, CDR2 FYNNEI. The CDR3 loop spans 11 amino acids. The CDR3 DNA follows: TGTGCCAGCAGTGAAGGGGGGCCGTCCGATTTT. It is translated as CASSEGGPSDF. The full variable domain, completed using reference TRBV2 and TRBJ2-3, is EPEVTQTPSHQVTQMGQEVILRCVPISNHLYFYWYRQILGQKVEFLVSFYNNEISEKSEIFDDQFSVERPDGSNFTLKIRSTKLEDSAMYFCASSEGGPSDFGPGTRLTVL.

This clone was seen a few times. This rearrangement joins TRBV19 to TRBJ1-1; D is undetermined. Trimming left V 6 bases short and J 4 bases short, with 9 bases between. The CDR3 is made up of 12 amino acids. CDR1 and CDR2 (germline): LNHDA, SQIVND (reference sequence). As DNA, the CDR3 is TGTGCCAGTAGGTCCTCTGGCACTGAAGCTTTCTTT. Protein product: CASRSSGTEAFF.

There are a few counts of this clone. The chain has TRBV19 and TRBJ2-1; the match to TRBD1 covers 9 bases. CDR1 is LNHDA and CDR2 is SQIVND in the germline V gene (reference sequence). V trimming: 7 bases; J trimming: 7 bases; junction bases outside the gene matches: 2. The CDR3 consists of 12 residues. CDR3 sequence: CASTQGANEQFF. The CDR3 coding sequence is TGTGCCAGTACACAGGGGGCGAATGAGCAGTTCTTC. Full variable domain (remainder filled in from reference TRBV19 and TRBJ2-1): DGGITQSPKYLFRKEGQNVTLSCEQNLNHDAMYWYRQDPGQGLRLIYYSQIVNDFQKGDIAEGYSVSREKKESFPLTVTSAQKNPTAFYLCASTQGANEQFFGPGTRLTVL.

About this clone: At one of its ends the junction is not consistent with the germline gene, which may arise from a read error. V and J are TRBV7-7 and TRBJ2-3; TRBD1 aligns across 9 bases. CDR3 length equals 14 residues. CDR1 is SSHAT and CDR2 is FNYEAQ in the germline V gene (reference sequence). CDR3: CASSPGQGTDTQYF. The CDR3 DNA is TGTGCTAGCAGCCCGGGACAGGGAACAGATACGCAGTATTTT.

CDR3 in amino acids: CASAEGGQPQHF. As DNA, the CDR3 is TGTGCCAGCGCCGAGGGAGGGCAGCCCCAGCATTTT. The chain uses TRBV7-9 and TRBJ1-5; D remains ambiguous. V shed 8 bases and J shed 7 bases, with 12 bases lying between them. The CDR3 sequence is 12 residues long. The germline V gene encodes CDR1 SEHNR and CDR2 FQNEAQ (reference sequence).

This clone occurred a few times. The CDR3 loop reads CSVGVRVADTQYF. CDR3 nucleotide sequence: TGCAGCGTTGGGGTCAGGGTGGCAGATACGCAGTATTTT. The V gene is TRBV29-1, the J gene TRBJ2-3; tentative D call: TRBD1 (5 bases). Between the trimmed V and J ends, which lost 4 bases and 4 bases, there was a span of 12 bases. Germline lookup yields CDR1 SQVTM and CDR2 ANQGSEA. The CDR3 covers 13 residues.

The rearrangement uses TRBV7-6 and TRBJ2-1, with 7 bases identical to TRBD1. CDR3 length equals 14 residues. The trim removed 6 bases at V and 6 bases at J, leaving 8 bases unmatched. CDR1 and CDR2 (germline): SGHVS, FNYEAQ. This chain's CDR3 is CASSSGPGGNEQFF. The CDR3 coding sequence is TGTGCCAGCAGTTCGGGACCAGGGGGCAATGAGCAGTTCTTC.

This rearrangement joins TRBV9 to TRBJ2-3; a weak D match, TRBD2 (6 bases). The V gene lost 0 bases and the J gene lost 5 bases, with 10 bases spanning the gap. The CDR3 runs to 14 residues. Germline CDR1 reads SGDLS; CDR2 reads YYNGEE. The CDR3, as DNA: TGTGCCAGCAGCGTAGCGGGGGTAGAAGATACGCAGTATTTT. It specifies CASSVAGVEDTQYF.

This rearrangement joins TRBV4-2 to TRBJ2-7, with 9 bases identical to TRBD2. This CDR3 is 17 amino acids long. The V gene's germline CDR1 is LGHNA and CDR2 YNFKEQ. Trimming took 3 bases from V and 1 from J; bases not matched to a gene: 10. The CDR3 bases are TGTGCCAGCAGCCAGGTACGGACTAGCGACTCTTCCTACGAGCAGTACTTC. Translated: CASSQVRTSDSSYEQYF.